One sample yielded the 15 T cell receptor beta chains listed below, sequenced in a study of response to subunit inactivated influenza vaccine. TCRdb passed the RT-PCR reads through MiXCR, listing each CDR3 protein once. The profile shows 300,000 to 350,000 distinct CDR3 sequences, 21% of them singletons. Source: PBMCs from blood, taken approximately 20 months after vaccination. These receptors were taken from a man between 45 and 75 years old who received an inactivated influenza vaccine.

This clonotype was counted only a few times. The chain is built from TRBV4-2 and TRBJ2-3; TRBD2 agrees at 7 bases. V shed 0 bases, J shed 1 base, and the junction held 7 bases outside the gene matches. The CDR3 runs to 17 residues. Germline CDR1 and CDR2: LGHNA and YNFKEQ. The chain's CDR3 is CASSQDHLAVGTDTQYF. The CDR3 DNA sequence: TGTGCCAGCAGCCAAGATCACCTAGCGGTCGGCACAGATACGCAGTATTTT.

The sample holds many counts of this clonotype. The V gene is TRBV12-3 or TRBV12-4, the J gene TRBJ2-7; 10 bases are a match to TRBD1. The V segment lost 2 bases and the J segment 2 bases; nucleotides outside the gene matches: 3. The CDR3 runs to 15 residues. CDR3 region: CASSLLGTGAYEQYF. The CDR3 region has the DNA TGTGCCAGCAGTTTACTTGGGACAGGGGCCTACGAGCAGTACTTC.

This clonotype appeared a few times. The chain recombines TRBV7-9 with TRBJ2-5; maybe TRBD2 (5 bases). Trimming took 4 bases from V and 7 from J, leaving 19 bases between them. Germline lookup yields CDR1 SEHNR and CDR2 FQNEAQ (reference sequence). This CDR3 is 15 amino acids long. The CDR3 DNA reads TGTGCCAGCAGCTCCGGGATTGAGGGTCTAGGGACCCAGTACTTC. Its translation: CASSSGIEGLGTQYF.

This clonotype was recorded at least ten times. The CDR3 here is CASSSTVNTEAFF. In DNA form, the CDR3 reads TGTGCCAGCAGCTCGACAGTGAACACTGAAGCTTTCTTT. The V call is TRBV7-8, the J call TRBJ1-1; D may be TRBD1 (5 bases). Per germline, CDR1 SGHVS and CDR2 FQNEAQ. V was trimmed by 4 bases and J by 0 bases, leaving 6 bases between them. CDR3 length: 13 amino acids.

In its sample, this clonotype was seen many times. Here the CDR3 DNA reads TGTGCCAGCAGCTTAACGGGGTTTGGTTTTTTTCAGTACTTC. Its translation: CASSLTGFGFFQYF. The V gene is TRBV11-2, the J gene TRBJ2-4, with TRBD2 as a possible D gene (5 bases). The germline CDR1 and CDR2 sequences are SGHAT and FQNNGV. The CDR3 totals 14 residues. The V end was cut by 2 bases, the J end by 11 bases, with 16 bases between. The variable domain in full, completed from reference TRBV11-2 and TRBJ2-4, reads EAGVAQSPRYKIIEKRQSVAFWCNPISGHATLYWYQQILGQGPKLLIQFQNNGVVDDSQLPKDRFSAERLKGVDSTLKIQPAKLEDSAVYLCASSLTGFGFFQYFGAGTRLSVL.

This sequence joins TRBV27 and TRBJ1-5; 7 bases line up with TRBD1. CDR3 length: 18 amino acids. V lost 2 bases to trimming and J lost 3 bases; unmatched junction nucleotides: 13. The germline V gene encodes CDR1 MNHEY and CDR2 SMNVEV (reference sequence). CDR3 bases: TGTGCCAGCAGTTTAAACAGGGGTGCACGGGGAGCCAATCAGCCCCAGCATTTT. Amino acid sequence: CASSLNRGARGANQPQHF.

In its sample, this clonotype was seen a few times. The V and J genes are TRBV19 and TRBJ1-1; D is perhaps TRBD1 (6 bases). Between the trimmed V and J ends, which lost 2 bases and 6 bases, there was a span of 10 bases. Germline CDR1 is LNHDA and CDR2 is SQIVND (reference sequence). The CDR3 spans 13 residues. The CDR3 region is CASSIRTESEAFF. As DNA, the CDR3 is TGTGCCAGTAGTATAAGGACAGAATCTGAAGCTTTCTTT. The complete variable domain, with remaining parts taken from reference TRBV19 and TRBJ1-1, reads DGGITQSPKYLFRKEGQNVTLSCEQNLNHDAMYWYRQDPGQGLRLIYYSQIVNDFQKGDIAEGYSVSREKKESFPLTVTSAQKNPTAFYLCASSIRTESEAFFGQGTRLTVV.

V and J are TRBV5-1 and TRBJ1-1; unclear D gene. Germline V gene data show CDR1 as SGHRS and CDR2 as YFSETQ. The germline V and J ends were trimmed by 2 bases and 4 bases, with 15 bases remaining between them. This CDR3 region has 15 residues. CDR3 loop: CASSLSGEGITEAFF. The CDR3 nucleotides are TGCGCCAGCAGCTTATCGGGAGAAGGGATCACTGAAGCTTTCTTT.

The J gene is TRBJ1-1, the V gene TRBV27; D gene ambiguous. V shed 4 bases and J shed 5 bases, with 11 bases lying between them. CDR1 is MNHEY and CDR2 is SMNVEV in the germline V gene (reference sequence). The CDR3 has 13 amino acids. This chain's CDR3 is CASSWSLYTEAFF. The CDR3, as DNA: TGTGCCAGCAGTTGGTCCCTATATACTGAAGCTTTCTTT.

The CDR3 DNA is TGTGCCAGCAACGAGCAAGGGGGCGCCTACGAGCAGTACTTC. As protein: CASNEQGGAYEQYF. This rearrangement joins TRBV6-2 or TRBV6-3 to TRBJ2-7; 7 positions match TRBD1. V was pared by 7 bases and J by 2 bases, with 8 bases of the junction left unmatched. The CDR3 covers 14 residues. Germline loops: CDR1 MNHEY, CDR2 SVGEGT.

This clonotype has only a few counts. The chain is built from TRBV12-3 or TRBV12-4 and TRBJ1-5; perhaps TRBD1 as D (6 bases). This CDR3 is built from 14 residues. With 6 bases removed from V and 9 bases from J, the gap between germline ends came to 18 bases. CDR3 loop: CASRGRYRERPQHF. The CDR3 nucleotides read TGTGCCAGCAGAGGGCGTTACAGGGAACGGCCCCAGCATTTT.

The sample holds a few counts of this clonotype. This chain connects TRBV20-1 to TRBJ2-7; 10 bases fit TRBD2. The CDR3 is made up of 13 amino acids. Germline CDR1 DFQATT, CDR2 SNEGSKA (reference sequence). J was trimmed by 7 bases and V by 2 bases; bases with no gene match: 5. In DNA, the CDR3 is TGCAGTGCTAGACTAGCGGGAGTAGATGAGCAGTACTTC. As protein: CSARLAGVDEQYF.

In its sample, this clonotype was seen a few times. V usage is TRBV12-3 or TRBV12-4 and J usage is TRBJ1-5, with D maybe TRBD1 (5 bases). Trimming took 5 bases from V and 4 from J, leaving 15 bases between them. The CDR3 spans 15 residues. In DNA form, the CDR3 reads TGTGCCAGCAGTGAATGGGGCAGGGATAATCAGCCCCAGCATTTT. Translating it yields CASSEWGRDNQPQHF.

This clonotype was found a few times. CDR3 region: CASSPLGAQPNTEAFF. The CDR3 nucleotides are TGTGCCAGCAGCCCCCTGGGGGCGCAGCCAAACACTGAAGCTTTCTTT. This chain joins TRBV11-2 and TRBJ1-1; D might be TRBD1 (6 bases). Trimming removed 5 bases from V and 2 bases from J, with 18 bases in between. The CDR3 is made up of 16 amino acids. Germline loops: CDR1 SGHAT, CDR2 FQNNGV.

The sample holds a few counts of this clonotype. The chain employs TRBV20-1 and TRBJ2-3; 9 bases fit TRBD2. CDR1 is DFQATT, CDR2 SNEGSKA, per germline (reference sequence). With 1 base clipped from V and 5 bases from J, the junction kept 7 bases outside the gene matches. The CDR3 contains 15 residues. DNA of the CDR3: TGCAGTGCTAGAGCCCCTAGCGGGGCACAAGATACGCAGTATTTT. Translating gives CSARAPSGAQDTQYF.